This passage covers 12 T cell receptor beta chains from one sample sequenced in a study of cytomegalovirus exposure and HLA in healthy donors (dated by TCRdb to the late 2010s). The method behind the library was the immunoSEQ multiplex PCR assay. A mixture of 60 forward primers for TCR Vbeta segments and 13 reverse primers for TCR Jbeta segments was used in the multiplex PCR. In TCRdb, the immuneACCESS table is reduced to in-frame sequences with V and J assigned. These tables do not hold every clone; where another copy was compared, an unresolved V gene accounts for under half, and the others remain unexplained. In all, the sample holds more than 90,000 clones, and under 90% of those were seen once. 3.5% to 4% of the sample belongs to the ten largest clones. Sequencing was done on a sample of PBMCs. The receptors derive from a man aged 50-60 years in good health and CMV-seronegative.

The rearrangement uses TRBV5-6 and TRBJ2-5, with 8 bases lining up with TRBD1. Per the germline V gene, CDR1 is SGHDT and CDR2 is YYEEEE. V was pared by 3 bases and J by 2 bases, with 9 bases of the junction left unmatched. This CDR3 is built from 16 residues. The CDR3 bases are TGTGCCAGCAGCTCCCAGGGACAGGCGGCTCAAGAGACCCAGTACTTC. This translates into CASSSQGQAAQETQYF. The whole variable domain, remainder taken from reference TRBV5-6 and TRBJ2-5, is DAGVTQSPTHLIKTRGQQVTLRCSPKSGHDTVSWYQQALGQGPQFIFQYYEEEERQRGNFPDRFSGHQFPNYSSELNVNALLLGDSALYLCASSSQGQAAQETQYFGPGTRLLVL.

The rearrangement joins TRBV9 to TRBJ2-1; no clear D gene. Germline lookup yields CDR1 SGDLS and CDR2 YYNGEE. V was pared by 0 bases and J by 1 base, with 8 bases between. The CDR3 extends over 15 amino acids. This chain's CDR3 is CASSVGRLSYNEQFF. The CDR3 DNA is TGTGCCAGCAGCGTAGGTAGATTGTCCTACAATGAGCAGTTCTTC.

The chain carries TRBV28 and TRBJ1-1; 8 bases fit TRBD1. CDR3 length equals 18 residues. CDR1 and CDR2 from the germline V gene are MDHEN and SYDVKM. V gave up 4 bases and J gave up 5 bases; unmatched junction bases: 18. The CDR3 region has the DNA TGTGCCAGCAGTTCCCTGGGGGCCCCCGGGACAGGATGGACTGAAGCTTTCTTT. Translation gives CASSSLGAPGTGWTEAFF.

The chain links TRBV5-7 to TRBJ2-3; possibly TRBD1 for D (5 bases). TRBV5-7 is an ORF for which the function is uncertain. V was trimmed by 4 bases and J by 2 bases, leaving 14 bases between them. This CDR3 spans 15 amino acids. CDR3 amino acids: CASSPGTGFTDTQYF. CDR3 DNA: TGTGCCAGCAGCCCCGGAACAGGATTCACAGATACGCAGTATTTT.

The CDR3 DNA reads as TGTGCCAGCAGTATACTAGGGGGAAAGCCTGGAAACACCATATATTTT. It yields the protein CASSILGGKPGNTIYF. The V call is TRBV28, the J call TRBJ1-3, with D possibly matching TRBD1 (6 bases). V was trimmed by 5 bases and J by 2 bases, leaving 16 bases between them. Germline CDR1 is MDHEN and CDR2 is SYDVKM. This CDR3 is 16 amino acids long.

This chain uses TRBV18 with TRBJ1-1; 9 nucleotides match TRBD1. The CDR3 is made up of 16 amino acids. V was clipped by 6 bases and J by 6 bases; unmatched bases: 14. Germline CDR1 KGHSH, CDR2 LQKENI. The CDR3 sequence is CASSPDRDRVSSEAFF. As DNA, the CDR3 is TGTGCCAGCTCGCCTGACAGGGACAGGGTTTCATCTGAAGCTTTCTTT.

Note on this clone: One junction end disagrees with the germline gene, perhaps due to a read error. The rearrangement uses TRBV7-6 and TRBJ2-7; perhaps TRBD2 as D (5 bases). CDR1 is SGHVS, CDR2 FNYEAQ, per germline. There are 14 residues in the CDR3. The CDR3 DNA sequence: TGTGCCAGCAGCTTACCTCTTCCAGACGGGGTGGTCATGTTC. It specifies CASSLPLPDGVVMF.

CDR3 region: CASSVGAQGAYGYTF. The CDR3 region has the DNA TGTGCCAGCAGCGTAGGGGCACAGGGGGCCTATGGCTACACCTTC. This chain links TRBV9 with TRBJ1-2, with 9 nucleotides matching TRBD1. V trimming: 0 bases; J trimming: 4 bases; junction bases outside the gene matches: 4. The CDR3 spans 15 residues. Per germline, CDR1 SGDLS and CDR2 YYNGEE.

The chain employs TRBV13 and TRBJ2-7, with 8 bases lining up with TRBD1. From germline, CDR1 is PRHDT and CDR2 FYEKMQ (reference sequence). V lost 0 bases, J lost 4 bases, and 5 bases stayed unmatched. There are 15 residues in the CDR3. The chain's CDR3 is CASSLGQGAGYEQYF. The CDR3 DNA reads TGTGCCAGCAGCTTAGGTCAGGGGGCAGGTTACGAGCAGTACTTC.

The rearrangement uses TRBV6-6 and TRBJ1-1; 8 nucleotides agree with TRBD1. The CDR3 extends over 13 amino acids. Trimming took 6 bases from V and 4 from J; bases not matched to a gene: 4. The germline CDR1 and CDR2 sequences are MNHNY and SVGAGI (reference sequence). The CDR3, as DNA: TGTGCCAGCAGGGCCACAGGGGGCACTGAAGCTTTCTTT. Protein product: CASRATGGTEAFF.

This chain uses TRBV28 with TRBJ2-2, with a weak D call TRBD1 (5 bases). Trimming took 5 bases from V and 1 from J, leaving 8 bases between them. Germline CDR1 MDHEN, CDR2 SYDVKM. The CDR3 has 14 amino acids. The CDR3 bases are TGTGCCAGCAGTCCCGGACAGAACACCGGGGAGCTGTTTTTT. Translation: CASSPGQNTGELFF. Complete variable domain (other parts from reference TRBV28 and TRBJ2-2): DVKVTQSSRYLVKRTGEKVFLECVQDMDHENMFWYRQDPGLGLRLIYFSYDVKMKEKGDIPEGYSVSREKKERFSLILESASTNQTSMYLCASSPGQNTGELFFGEGSRLTVL.

The chain is built from TRBV28 and TRBJ2-2; D remains unclear. The CDR3 is made up of 13 amino acids. Germline values: CDR1 MDHEN, CDR2 SYDVKM. Trimming took 5 bases from V and 1 from J, leaving 5 bases between them. The CDR3 loop is CASSALNTGELFF. The DNA for the CDR3 is TGTGCCAGCAGTGCACTGAACACCGGGGAGCTGTTTTTT.